Below, one TCR beta chain is given with its context. The data belong to a study of shared clonotypes between healthy human individuals. Method: immunoSEQ multiplex PCR; TCRdb's copy keeps in-frame clones and lacks some. The sample consists of 740,000 or so clones, around 73% of them appearing once. Germline V gene sequence: CDR1 MNHNS, CDR2 SASEGT. The CDR3 contains 13 residues. V lost 4 bases and J lost 4, with 10 bases in between. The chain carries TRBV6-1 and TRBJ1-1; D not certain. Sequences were obtained from memory CD4+ T cells sorted from blood. Stated subset: CD45RA-negative fraction. The receptor's source is a woman in her 30s in good health. For the CDR3, the DNA is TGTGCCAGCAGTGGTTTGAGGGCCACTGAAGCTTTCTTT. This gives the protein CASSGLRATEAFF.